A selection of T cell receptor beta chains follows, all from one sample in a study of CD4 T cell repertoires and nickel. One entry per CDR3 protein, called by TCRdb with MiXCR from the RT-PCR reads. The data contain roughly 500 distinct CDR3 sequences, roughly 52% of them seen just once; the ten biggest clones take up approximately 20%. The sample was CD4+ T cells from blood, not recorded whether cultured. The receptors were sampled from a human donor in a nickel allergy study, with or without nickel allergy (not recorded which). It is not recorded whether this sample comes from one donor or several. Each CDR3 is given with its conserved first and last residue. A D gene is named only where the DNA matches it firmly. Size is stated for part of the rows, as once, few or many counts, or as a class when the clone is expanded.

d_call	v_call	cdr3_length	clone_size	j_call	cdr3_aa	cdr3_nt
-	TRBV28	12	few	TRBJ1-1	CASSFAWTEAFF	TGTGCCAGCAGTTTCGCCTGGACTGAAGCTTTCTTT
-	TRBV28	14	hyperexpanded	TRBJ1-6	CASSPGHDYSPLHF	TGTGCCAGCAGTCCGGGACACGATTATTCACCCCTCCACTTT
-	TRBV20-1	14	few	TRBJ2-2	CSARGATITGELFF	TGCAGTGCTAGAGGGGCTACGATCACCGGGGAGCTGTTTTTT
-	TRBV6-2/TRBV6-3	13	-	TRBJ2-1	CASRLLGRDEQFF	TGTGCCAGCAGGCTATTGGGGCGGGATGAGCAGTTCTTC
TRBD2	TRBV20-1	16	few	TRBJ2-5	CSARGSSGRALETQYF	TGCAGTGCTAGAGGCTCGAGCGGGAGGGCCCTGGAGACCCAGTACTTC
-	TRBV24-1	11	-	TRBJ1-2	CATSSPGGYTF	TGTGCCACCAGTTCGCCCGGAGGCTACACCTTC
-	TRBV5-1	14	-	TRBJ2-3	CASTTVEGGDTQYF	TGCGCCAGCACTACGGTGGAGGGCGGAGATACGCAGTATTTT
-	TRBV29-1	12	-	TRBJ2-7	CSVRGSTYEQYF	TGCAGCGTACGGGGGAGCACCTACGAGCAGTACTTC
-	TRBV15	15	-	TRBJ1-4	CATSVWTGREEKLFF	TGTGCCACCAGTGTATGGACCGGCCGGGAGGAAAAACTGTTTTTT
TRBD2	TRBV15	14	few	TRBJ2-1	CATGGEAGVEEQFF	TGTGCCACGGGCGGGGAAGCGGGAGTGGAGGAGCAGTTCTTC
-	TRBV20-1	13	-	TRBJ1-1	CSAGLGTATEAFF	TGCAGTGCTGGGCTCGGAACAGCGACTGAAGCTTTCTTT
TRBD1	TRBV29-1	14	-	TRBJ1-1	CSVEGGRGRTEAFF	TGCAGTGTAGAAGGAGGCAGGGGGAGGACTGAAGCTTTCTTT
-	TRBV6-1	15	-	TRBJ2-2	CASRLSGHNTGELFF	TGTGCCAGCAGGCTCAGCGGACATAACACCGGGGAGCTGTTTTTT
TRBD1	TRBV7-9	14	-	TRBJ1-3	CASSSTGAGNTIYF	TGTGCCAGCAGCTCCACAGGGGCGGGAAACACCATATATTTT
-	TRBV9	13	-	TRBJ2-1	CASSVGAYNEQFF	TGTGCCAGCAGCGTCGGGGCTTACAATGAGCAGTTCTTC
TRBD1	TRBV7-9	15	-	TRBJ1-2	CASRRTGQEISGYTF	TGTGCCAGCAGACGAACCGGACAGGAGATAAGTGGCTACACCTTC
-	TRBV4-1	15	once	TRBJ1-1	CASSPNPGTPYEAFF	TGCGCCAGCAGCCCAAACCCCGGGACGCCGTATGAAGCTTTCTTT
TRBD1	TRBV5-1	15	-	TRBJ2-7	CASSLEDRGYGEQYF	TGCGCCAGCAGCTTGGAGGACAGGGGGTATGGCGAGCAGTACTTC
-	TRBV3-1	12	few	TRBJ2-7	CASSQDRYEQYF	TGTGCCAGCAGCCAAGATAGGTACGAGCAGTACTTC
-	TRBV7-8	16	few	TRBJ1-1	CASSLATWQKNTEAFF	TGTGCCAGCAGCTTAGCGACTTGGCAGAAAAACACTGAAGCTTTCTTT